These T cell receptor beta chains were read from a single sample in a study of blood T cells in healthy people across ages. MiXCR, applied by TCRdb to the 5' RACE reads, yields one record per CDR3 protein. The table includes approximately 800,000 distinct CDR3 sequences, about half detected once. The sequencing sample was made of blood. These receptors were collected from a man of 80 years or more in good health. Both conserved end residues are part of each CDR3. The order of the fields is D gene, J gene, V gene, clone size, CDR3 protein, CDR3 DNA. D genes are given only for firm matches. The size of a clone is reported for some rows only, either as once, few or many, or as a class for expanded clones.

TRBD1 TRBJ2-7 TRBV29-1 few CSVAGTGPYEQYF TGCAGCGTTGCCGGGACAGGGCCCTACGAGCAGTACTTC
- TRBJ2-7 TRBV19 - CASGSGYEQYF TGTGCCAGTGGATCGGGCTACGAGCAGTACTTC
TRBD2 TRBJ2-1 TRBV5-5 many CASSTRGHRLAGVNEQFF TGTGCCAGCAGCACCCGAGGTCATAGGCTAGCGGGAGTGAATGAGCAGTTCTTC
- TRBJ2-3 TRBV15 few CATSSQMGVGTDTQYF TGTGCCACCAGCAGTCAAATGGGAGTGGGTACAGATACGCAGTATTTT
- TRBJ2-6 TRBV29-1 - CSVPGFGANVLTF TGCAGCGTACCAGGCTTTGGGGCCAACGTCCTGACTTTC
TRBD2 TRBJ2-7 TRBV12-3/TRBV12-4 - CASSFGWTSGTREQYF TGTGCCAGCAGTTTTGGGTGGACTAGCGGGACTAGGGAGCAGTACTTC
- TRBJ2-7 TRBV12-3/TRBV12-4 - CASSTGLEQYF TGTGCCAGCAGTACAGGGTTAGAGCAGTACTTC
- TRBJ2-1 TRBV29-1 few CSVEWLQGATEQFF TGCAGCGTTGAATGGCTACAGGGCGCTACTGAGCAGTTCTTC
- TRBJ1-5 TRBV2 - CASRGTRNQPQHF TGTGCCAGCAGAGGGACACGCAATCAGCCCCAGCATTTT
- TRBJ2-4 TRBV12-3/TRBV12-4 - CASSLRHKNIQYF TGTGCCAGCAGTTTACGACATAAAAACATTCAGTACTTC
- TRBJ2-7 TRBV7-2 few CASSLVVPYEQYF TGTGCCAGCAGCTTAGTCGTTCCCTACGAGCAGTACTTC
TRBD1 TRBJ1-2 TRBV29-1 - CSVPGGQGISYGYTF TGCAGCGTGCCGGGGGGACAGGGGATTTCATATGGCTACACCTTC
- TRBJ2-7 TRBV15 - CATSRGLSAEQYF TGTGCCACCAGCAGAGGCCTCAGCGCTGAGCAGTACTTC
TRBD2 TRBJ2-3 TRBV27 - CASSVGLAADTQYF TGTGCCAGCAGTGTGGGACTAGCGGCCGATACGCAGTATTTT
- TRBJ2-7 TRBV6-1 - CASSEGWEQYF TGTGCCAGCAGTGAAGGGTGGGAGCAGTACTTC
TRBD1 TRBJ1-2 TRBV6-2/TRBV6-3 many CASSYSGQALLGYTF TGTGCCAGCAGTTACTCCGGACAGGCCCTCCTTGGCTACACCTTC
- TRBJ1-2 TRBV5-6 - CASSLIVDYGYTF TGTGCCAGCAGCTTGATAGTAGATTATGGCTACACCTTC
- TRBJ2-3 TRBV4-3 - CASSHTPGGPGDTQYF TGCGCCAGCAGCCACACCCCAGGGGGGCCGGGGGATACGCAGTATTTT
- TRBJ2-1 TRBV5-6 few CASSLASFYNEQFF TGTGCCAGCAGCTTAGCGAGTTTCTACAATGAGCAGTTCTTC